A single sample is the source of the 27 T cell receptor beta chains below, sequenced in a study of regulatory T cells in long-lasting Graves disease. Sample time point: newly diagnosed GD, antithyroid drugs for less than 3 months. Following extraction of RNA from PBMCs, that RNA was used to make the TCR library. HTBI primers from iRepertoire and Arm-PCR of CDR3 regions yielded the TCR beta libraries. TCRdb reprocessed the multiplex PCR reads via MiXCR and lists one record per CDR3 protein. The sample lists 200,000 to 300,000 distinct CDR3 sequences, over 20% seen once, with approximately 13% in the top ten. The sample in question was peripheral blood mononuclear cells (PBMCs), obtained at new diagnosis, from a patient treated with antithyroid drugs. The receptors derive from a female donor with Graves disease.

At least ten counts were recorded for this clonotype. The chain combines TRBV19 with TRBJ2-7; 8 bases are a match to TRBD1. V shed 5 bases, J shed 3 bases, and the junction held 15 bases outside the gene matches. The CDR3 contains 17 residues. Germline-derived CDR1 and CDR2 are LNHDA and SQIVND (reference sequence). This CDR3 reads CASSRIGTGKISYEQYF. DNA of the CDR3: TGTGCCAGTAGTCGAATCGGGACAGGTAAAATTAGCTACGAGCAGTACTTC.

This clonotype was counted ten times or more. The V call is TRBV27, the J call TRBJ2-7, with D perhaps TRBD2 (5 bases). V lost 2 bases to trimming and J lost 4 bases, with 12 bases between them. Looked up from germline, CDR1 is MNHEY and CDR2 is SMNVEV (reference sequence). This CDR3 is built from 14 residues. CDR3 in amino acids: CASSLRAGEYEQYF. The CDR3 region has the DNA TGTGCCAGCAGTTTACGGGCCGGGGAGTACGAGCAGTACTTC.

As for this clonotype: A far larger clone is one base from this, pointing to a likely read error. The chain joins TRBV27 to TRBJ1-1; D remains unclear. CDR3 length: 13 residues. Per germline, CDR1 MNHEY and CDR2 SMNVEV (reference sequence). The CDR3 DNA reads as TGTGCCAGCAGCTTAAGCAGGAGCACTGAAGCTCTCTTT. It is translated as CASSLSRSTEALF.

This clonotype has at least ten counts. One junction end disagrees with the germline gene, perhaps due to a read error. CDR3 DNA: TGTGCCAGCAGTCTAAGGGGCTACGAGCAGTACTTC. It yields the protein CASSLRGYEQYF. This chain uses TRBV5-1 with TRBJ2-7; maybe TRBD1 (5 bases). Germline-derived CDR1 and CDR2 are SGHRS and YFSETQ. The CDR3 contains 12 residues.

This chain links TRBV11-2 with TRBJ2-7, with unresolved D. Germline V gives CDR1 SGHAT, CDR2 FQNNGV. The CDR3 runs to 14 residues. V gave up 2 bases and J gave up 1 base, with 9 bases separating them. CDR3 residues: CASSLLVRSYEQYF. In DNA, the CDR3 is TGTGCCAGCAGCTTATTGGTTCGGTCCTACGAGCAGTACTTC.

A note on this clonotype: A much larger clone differs from this one at a single base, so this may be a read error. V usage is TRBV6-2 or TRBV6-3 and J usage is TRBJ2-1; TRBD2 matches at 11 bases. This CDR3 is 15 amino acids long. Germline loops: CDR1 MNHEY, CDR2 SVGEGT. The CDR3 loop is CAGRHSGRGGNEQFF. The CDR3 DNA follows: TGTGCCGGCAGGCATAGCGGGAGGGGAGGAAATGAGCAGTTCTTC.

With respect to this clonotype: A far larger clone is a single base away, which makes a read error likely. The V call is TRBV2, the J call TRBJ2-1; perhaps TRBD2 as D (6 bases). The germline V and J ends were trimmed by 6 bases and 2 bases, with 17 bases remaining between them. In germline, CDR1 is SNHLY, CDR2 FYNNEI. CDR3 length: 16 residues. DNA for the CDR3: TGTGCCAGCAGCTTAGGACTCCCGGGGGCCTACAATGAGCAGTTCTTC. It specifies CASSLGLPGAYNEQFF. The entire variable domain, with the rest obtained from reference TRBV2 and TRBJ2-1, is as follows: EPEVTQTPSHQVTQMGQEVILRCVPISNHLYFYWYRQILGQKVEFLVSFYNNEISEKSEIFDDQFSVERPDGSNFTLKIRSTKLEDSAMYFCASSLGLPGAYNEQFFGPGTRLTVL.

This clonotype was seen many times. CDR3: CASSLTSGNEQFF. CDR3 nucleotides: TGTGCCAGCAGCTTGACTAGCGGCAATGAGCAGTTCTTC. The chain uses TRBV5-6 and TRBJ2-1, with TRBD2 matching over 8 bases. The CDR3 totals 13 residues. CDR1 SGHDT and CDR2 YYEEEE come from the germline V gene. Trimming removed 1 base from V and 6 bases from J; junction bases left unmatched: 0. The full variable domain, with the rest looked up from reference TRBV5-6 and TRBJ2-1, is DAGVTQSPTHLIKTRGQQVTLRCSPKSGHDTVSWYQQALGQGPQFIFQYYEEEERQRGNFPDRFSGHQFPNYSSELNVNALLLGDSALYLCASSLTSGNEQFFGPGTRLTVL.

This clonotype turned up a few times. The chain uses TRBV20-1 and TRBJ2-7; a weak D match, TRBD2 (5 bases). This CDR3 contains 12 residues. Looked up from germline, CDR1 is DFQATT and CDR2 is SNEGSKA (reference sequence). The CDR3 nucleotides read TGCGCCCCCCCCCTGGCCTCGGGAGAGCAGTACTTC. Encoded protein: CAPPLASGEQYF.

Ten or more counts support this clonotype. The chain combines TRBV6-1 with TRBJ2-2; the D gene is possibly TRBD1 (6 bases). Germline CDR1 and CDR2: MNHNS and SASEGT. Trimming cost V 7 bases and J 4 bases, with 10 bases left between them. This CDR3 contains 13 residues. The CDR3, as DNA: TGTGCCAGCACAGGGGCTTCCACCGGGGAGCTGTTTTTT. It yields the protein CASTGASTGELFF.

This clonotype was counted a few times. This chain links TRBV27 with TRBJ2-2; D ambiguous. Germline assignment: CDR1 MNHEY and CDR2 SMNVEV (reference sequence). V gave up 10 bases and J gave up 1 base, with 10 bases separating them. The CDR3 covers 13 residues. The CDR3 spells CATNTGNTGELFF. In nucleotides, the CDR3 is TGTGCCACCAACACGGGGAACACCGGGGAGCTGTTTTTT.

This clonotype was counted many times. V gene TRBV5-8 combines with J gene TRBJ1-2; no definite D call. This CDR3 has 15 amino acids. Trimming took off 0 bases at V and 4 bases at J, with 13 bases between the two ends. The germline gives CDR1 SGHTS, CDR2 YDEGEE. CDR3 loop: CASSLVKGSRYGYTF. In nucleotides, the CDR3 is TGTGCCAGCAGCTTGGTGAAGGGTTCGCGCTATGGCTACACCTTC.

This clonotype was picked up many times. J is TRBJ1-1 and V is TRBV20-1; TRBD1 is a possible D gene (5 bases). There are 14 residues in the CDR3. The V gene's germline CDR1 is DFQATT and CDR2 SNEGSKA (reference sequence). The ends were cut back, 3 bases at V and 5 bases at J, with 16 bases in the middle. The CDR3 here is CSASEAAGMTEAFF. In DNA form, the CDR3 reads TGCAGTGCTAGTGAGGCGGCAGGGATGACTGAAGCTTTCTTT.

This clonotype was picked up a small number of times. The J gene is TRBJ2-3, the V gene TRBV4-3; unclear D gene. The CDR3 consists of 15 residues. V lost 7 bases and J lost 4, with 18 bases in between. Germline V gene sequence: CDR1 LGHNA, CDR2 YSLEER. Here the CDR3 reads CASKPRYALPDTQYF. CDR3 bases: TGCGCCAGCAAACCAAGATACGCCCTCCCAGATACGCAGTATTTT.

This clonotype was recorded many times. This chain joins TRBV29-1 and TRBJ2-3; no definite D call. The V gene's germline CDR1 is SQVTM and CDR2 ANQGSEA. The V end was cut by 0 bases, the J end by 2 bases, with 6 bases between. This CDR3 spans 13 amino acids. Written as DNA, the CDR3 is TGCAGCGTTGAAGACGGTAACACAGATACGCAGTATTTT. This codes for CSVEDGNTDTQYF.

This clonotype has just a few counts. This sequence joins TRBV4-1 and TRBJ2-7, with D possibly TRBD2 on 6 matching bases. Trimming left V 3 bases short and J 7 bases short, with 10 bases between. Germline CDR1 and CDR2: MGHRA and YSYEKL. The CDR3 sequence is 12 residues long. This CDR3 reads CASSHPRGEQYF. The CDR3 bases are TGCGCCAGCAGCCATCCCCGGGGGGAGCAGTACTTC.

The chain is built from TRBV7-9 and TRBJ2-5; possibly TRBD1 or TRBD2 for D (6 bases each). The CDR3 sequence is 17 residues long. V lost 4 bases, J lost 2 bases, and 20 bases lay in between. The germline gives CDR1 SEHNR, CDR2 FQNEAQ (reference sequence). The CDR3 DNA is TGTGCCAGCAGCTCAAAAAGGGGGGTAATATTTCAAGAGACCCAGTACTTC. It is translated as CASSSKRGVIFQETQYF.

The table lists this clonotype with many counts. J is TRBJ1-2 and V is TRBV7-2; a possible D gene is TRBD1 (5 bases). V lost 5 bases, J lost 2 bases, and 18 bases lay in between. Germline assignment: CDR1 SGHTA and CDR2 FQGNSA. CDR3 size: 16 residues. The CDR3 nucleotides read TGTGCCAGCAGCCGATCTCCGGGACCCACGAACTATGGCTACACCTTC. Translation gives CASSRSPGPTNYGYTF.

The rearrangement joins TRBV13 to TRBJ2-1; 10 nucleotides align to TRBD2. Germline lookup yields CDR1 PRHDT and CDR2 FYEKMQ (reference sequence). V shed 9 bases, J shed 8 bases, and the junction held 13 bases outside the gene matches. The CDR3 has 15 amino acids. CDR3 amino acids: CASKSLTSGHDEQFF. As DNA, the CDR3 is TGTGCCAGTAAATCGTTGACTAGCGGGCATGATGAGCAGTTCTTC.

In this sample, this clonotype turned up a few times. This chain links TRBV4-1 with TRBJ2-1; D is possibly TRBD2 (5 bases). Trimming shortened V by 1 base and J by 8 bases, and 9 bases separated the two germline ends. The germline CDR1 and CDR2 sequences are MGHRA and YSYEKL. This CDR3 is 13 amino acids long. CDR3 nucleotide sequence: TGCGCCAGCAGCCAAGGGCCAGCGGATGAGCAGTTCTTC. Translated: CASSQGPADEQFF.

V and J are TRBV7-8 and TRBJ2-4; TRBD2 matches 7 bases. The last part of the DNA fits TRBJ2-5 better; the J call may be wrong. CDR1 is SGHVS, CDR2 FQNEAQ, per germline. The CDR3 runs to 15 residues. Here the CDR3 DNA reads TGTGCCAGCAGCTTAGCGGGAGGGCCGGGGGAGACCCAGTACTTC. Translation gives CASSLAGGPGETQYF.

About this clonotype: This likely stems from a read error, as it lies one base from a far larger clone. The chain combines TRBV5-5 with TRBJ1-1; D ambiguous. V shed 0 bases and J shed 6 bases, with 9 bases lying between them. This CDR3 spans 13 amino acids. Germline CDR1 SGHKS, CDR2 YYEKEE (reference sequence). CDR3 sequence reads: CASSLDYKAEAFF. The CDR3 coding sequence is TGTGCCAGCAGCTTGGACTACAAGGCTGAAGCTTTCTTT.

This clonotype occurred many times. In DNA, the CDR3 is TGTGCCAGCAGCCCCGGACAGGGAAAGGACAATGAGCAGTTCTTC. Protein: CASSPGQGKDNEQFF. The chain is built from TRBV6-2 or TRBV6-3 and TRBJ2-1; TRBD1 agrees at 8 bases. The V and J ends lost 6 bases and 5 bases, in that order; junction bases with no gene match: 9. Per germline, CDR1 MNHEY and CDR2 SVGEGT. CDR3 length: 15 amino acids.

About this clonotype itself: A far more abundant clone sits one base away, making this likely a read error. The chain joins TRBV15 to TRBJ2-4; 11 bases match TRBD2. V dropped 5 bases and J dropped 13; count of bases not matched to a gene: 19. Germline V gene data show CDR1 as LNHNV and CDR2 as YYDKDF (reference sequence). The length of the CDR3 is 17 residues. The DNA of the CDR3 is TGTGCCACCAGCCTTTACGACCTAGCGGGAGGATACAATGAGCAGTACTTC. Amino acids: CATSLYDLAGGYNEQYF. Combining the CDR3 with reference TRBV15 and TRBJ2-4 gives the whole variable domain DAMVIQNPRYQVTQFGKPVTLSCSQTLNHNVMYWYQQKSSQAPKLLFHYYDKDFNNEADTPDNFQSRRPNTSFCFLDIRSPGLGDTAMYLCATSLYDLAGGYNEQYFGAGTRLSVL.

The V and J genes are TRBV7-2 and TRBJ2-7; D remains unclear. Trimming took off 5 bases at V and 0 bases at J, with 5 bases between the two ends. This CDR3 contains 12 residues. Looked up from germline, CDR1 is SGHTA and CDR2 is FQGNSA. DNA for the CDR3: TGTGCCAGCAGCGGTTTCTCCTACGAGCAGTACTTC. Translated: CASSGFSYEQYF.

For this clonotype: It may be a read error: a sequence one base away is much more abundant. The chain joins TRBV6-1 to TRBJ2-3; no definite D call. The assigned J gene may be wrong: the sequence end matches TRBJ1-5 better. Germline V gene data show CDR1 as MNHNS and CDR2 as SASEGT. The CDR3 has 13 amino acids. In DNA form, the CDR3 reads TGTGCCAGCACCCCAACCCACATGAATACGCAGCATTTT. This encodes CASTPTHMNTQHF.

The sample holds many counts of this clonotype. The chain combines TRBV2 with TRBJ1-1; tentatively, D is TRBD1 (5 bases). The V gene's germline CDR1 is SNHLY and CDR2 FYNNEI. CDR3 length: 13 residues. The V and J ends lost 7 bases and 4 bases respectively, with 13 bases between them. CDR3 region: CASKEGKSTEAFF. The CDR3 DNA is TGTGCCAGCAAAGAGGGGAAGAGCACTGAAGCTTTCTTT.